Reported below is one T cell receptor beta chain. This specimen belongs to a study of post-analysis software for immune sequencing data. As for the study in general: There were relapsing-remitting, secondary progressive and progressive-relapsing multiple sclerosis among the disease courses included.

Carried by the TCR beta cDNA libraries were unique molecular identifiers. Using its own MiXCR run on the PCR reads, TCRdb lists one record per CDR3 protein. Found here are 740,000 or so distinct CDR3 sequences, about 50% of them singletons; the top ten hold approximately 4.3%. The source is a girl aged 10 to 17 with multiple sclerosis. Sequencing was done on a sample of blood.

The CDR3 region has the DNA TGTGCCAGCTCACCACGCACGGAGGGCGAGCAGTACTTC. Translation: CASSPRTEGEQYF. The rearrangement joins TRBV18 to TRBJ2-7, with D possibly TRBD2 on 6 matching bases. This CDR3 spans 13 amino acids. Per germline, CDR1 KGHSH and CDR2 LQKENI. V was cut by 1 base and J by 6 bases, with 10 bases left in between.